This T cell receptor (beta chain) is drawn from a study of molecular identifiers for immune sequencing clone quantification (dated by TCRdb to 2016 to 2019). Describing the broader study: For a replicate experiment, RNA from roughly 20,000 or 100,000 naive CD8 T cells was divided into five aliquots, and four of the five aliquots were sequenced. This methods study benchmarked molecular-identifier clustering-based TCR repertoire sequencing (MIDCIRS) and TCR RNA copy counting, using CD8 T cells to do so. Points the paper makes about the study in general: Spiked-in Jurkat TCR RNA equal to a single cell's worth was reported to be detectable even within 1,100,000 naive CD8 T cells. Clones above 20 RNA copies held over 99% of molecules in CMV-specific effector cells but under 1% in naive cells. The sizes of highly expanded clones could end up underestimated when identical TCR molecules share a barcode. Modeling estimated 2.5 to 3.5 recovered TCR RNA copies per cell, compared with about 9.3 by digital PCR, which implies 30% to 35% capture efficiency. Spiked-in Jurkat TCR RNA (around eleven copies' worth), which is not part of the donor repertoire, was contained in the naive libraries. When barcode sub-clustering was not used, chimeric consensus sequences inflated TCR diversity, with chimeras reaching as high as 47%.

Preparation of the library involved PCR. The instrument was an Illumina HiSeq 4000. Preparation of bulk TCR libraries followed a previously described approach, with the TCR primers listed in Table S5. The Qiagen AllPrep DNA/RNA kit was used to purify total RNA. Before analysis, reads from multiple sequencing runs of the same library were pooled. Per the authors' processing: Only reads with exact TCR constant sequence were kept, trimmed to 150 nt, and grouped by their 12-nt molecular barcodes. Within each barcode group, reads were sub-clustered at a 15% Levenshtein threshold, and quality-weighted consensus sequences were built per RNA molecule. Non-functional sequences were excluded, and lower-count sequences lying one edit away from another sequence were also excluded. On the basis of fitting two negative binomial distributions, barcode sub-clusters with fewer than 20% of the maximum read count were discarded. Using fastp trimming at Q25 and MiXCR clonotype assembly, TCRdb reanalyzed the public sequencing data and kept in-frame beta chains. Identical CDR3 proteins give one entry, which carries the most common genes and DNA. The authors' filters were not applied to this entry. The sample table records tens of thousands of distinct CDR3 sequences; roughly 21% of these occur just once. Together, the top ten hold under 1.3% of the sample.

The germline V gene provides CDR1 SQVTM and CDR2 ANQGSEA. V was cut back by 6 bases and J by 1 base, leaving a gap of 9 bases between them. The cysteine opens and the phenylalanine closes a CDR3 of 12 amino acids. This entry keeps only the CDR3 DNA: 36 bases, framed from base 1. This clonotype was detected ten times or more. Its antigen remains undetermined. No base qualities exist here, and no much larger clone lies one base off it. Libraries of naive CD8 T cells were built from anywhere between about 17,000 and 1,000,000 sorted cells, with 10%, 30% or 50% of the purified RNA used. Naive CD8 T cells were FACS-sorted as CD8+CD4-CCR7+CD45RA+ on a BD FACSAria II into RLT Plus buffer. To test detection sensitivity, Jurkat RNA equivalent to about eleven TCR copies was spiked into samples of roughly 20,000-1,000,000 naive CD8 T cells. CD8 T cells were enriched with RosetteSep CD8+ T Cell Enrichment Cocktail and Ficoll-Paque, followed by ACK red cell lysis.

The rearranged segments are TRBV29-1 and TRBJ1-1; TRBD1 could be the D gene, as 6 bases match. Sequencing was carried out using naive CD8+ T cells from blood, with Jurkat cell RNA spiked in. What this sample's cell subset or site label stands for: FACS-sorted CD8+CD4-CCR7+CD45RA+ naive T cells. This sequence originates from a human donor in good health. Some libraries in this study had Jurkat cell RNA spiked in. The CDR3 amino acid sequence is: CSVGAPNTEAFF. The nucleotide sequence is given as TGCAGCGTGGGGGCCCCGAACACTGAAGCTTTCTTT.